This T cell receptor (beta chain) was identified in a study of blood T cell repertoires in COVID-19. Study background: Sample material is recorded as cDNA or gDNA derived from T cells, B-cell-depleted T cells, or PBMCs.

Original processing notes: Nucleated cell counts were estimated from reference gene primer amplification. Method: immunoSEQ multiplex PCR; TCRdb's copy keeps in-frame clones and lacks some. Clonal size and the V and J genes are those of that table, whereas D and trimming came from the DNA. Of 50,000 to 65,000 clones in the sample, about four fifths were seen once. The Seattle patients, enrolled during active infection, were followed longitudinally. Trimming left V 5 bases short and J 0 bases short, with 14 bases between. Per the germline V gene, CDR1 is KGHSH and CDR2 is LQKENI. This CDR3 region has 16 residues.

The genes are TRBV18 and TRBJ2-1; no firm D call. The sequenced sample was peripheral blood. This clonotype originated in a man between 60 and 75 years old with COVID-19, enrolled during active disease. The CDR3 DNA reads TGTGCCAGCTCATCTCTCCCCCCGAGCTCCTACAATGAGCAGTTCTTC. This sequence encodes CASSSLPPSSYNEQFF.